The 24 T cell receptor beta chains below come from one sample, sequenced in a study of T cell repertoires in cytomegalovirus infection. These receptors have no identified antigens. One entry per CDR3 protein, called by TCRdb with MiXCR from the reads. Here the sample spans 90,000 to 110,000 distinct CDR3 sequences, approximately 28% being singletons. The material sequenced was CD8+ T cells from cultured PBMCs, taken from culture after CMV antigen stimulation. The receptor source for this set is a human donor in good health (CMV status not recorded). Some clones in this sample may be carry-over from other donors' samples.

This clonotype was detected only a few times. This chain's CDR3 is CASSPPEETQYF. DNA of the CDR3: TGTGCCAGCTCACCACCGGAAGAGACCCAGTACTTC. The chain joins TRBV18 to TRBJ2-5; D is undetermined. CDR1 is KGHSH and CDR2 is LQKENI in the germline V gene. Deletions cut 0 bases from V and 3 bases from J, with 2 bases between. The CDR3 sequence is 12 residues long.

The chain combines TRBV11-2 with TRBJ1-1; D gene uncertain. Germline V gene data show CDR1 as SGHAT and CDR2 as FQNNGV. This CDR3 spans 11 amino acids. V was pared by 4 bases and J by 6 bases, with 6 bases between. This CDR3 is CASSSYAEAFF. The DNA for the CDR3 is TGTGCCAGCAGCTCATACGCTGAAGCTTTCTTT.

The chain joins TRBV6-5 to TRBJ1-1; possibly TRBD1 for D (6 bases). The V gene's germline CDR1 is MNHEY and CDR2 SVGAGI. The CDR3 is 19 amino acids. V gave up 0 bases and J gave up 1 base, with 21 bases separating them. The CDR3 region is CASSYSFTTGGGRNTEAFF. Written as DNA, the CDR3 is TGTGCCAGCAGTTACTCGTTTACGACAGGCGGCGGTCGGAACACTGAAGCTTTCTTT.

The V gene is TRBV7-9, the J gene TRBJ2-7, with D unresolved. Trimming shortened V by 4 bases and J by 7 bases, and 14 bases separated the two germline ends. CDR1 is SEHNR, CDR2 FQNEAQ, per germline (reference sequence). The CDR3 extends over 13 amino acids. The CDR3, as DNA: TGTGCCAGCAGCTCCCTCGCTACTGAAGAGCAGTACTTC. Residues: CASSSLATEEQYF.

This clonotype was seen a handful of times. The genes are TRBV20-1 and TRBJ1-1; possibly TRBD1 for D (5 bases). This CDR3 region has 13 residues. The V gene's germline CDR1 is DFQATT and CDR2 SNEGSKA (reference sequence). The V and J ends lost 5 bases and 4 bases respectively, with 14 bases between them. The CDR3 reads CSAGDGGGTEAFF. The DNA for the CDR3 is TGCAGTGCTGGGGACGGCGGGGGCACTGAAGCTTTCTTT.

The chain links TRBV2 to TRBJ2-1, with 8 bases identical to TRBD2. CDR1 is SNHLY, CDR2 FYNNEI, per germline. The CDR3 is 14 residues long. With 7 bases clipped from V and 8 bases from J, the junction kept 10 bases outside the gene matches. The chain's CDR3 is CASKRGSQYHEQFF. DNA of the CDR3: TGTGCCAGCAAGCGGGGGTCCCAGTACCATGAGCAGTTCTTC.

There are a few counts of this clonotype. The chain joins TRBV5-1 to TRBJ1-1; D ambiguous. The germline V gene encodes CDR1 SGHRS and CDR2 YFSETQ. CDR3 length equals 14 residues. Trimming pared 4 bases from V and 4 bases from J, leaving 14 bases between. The CDR3 DNA follows: TGCGCCAGCAGCCCCGGCGGGATGGGCACTGAAGCTTTCTTT. Its protein is CASSPGGMGTEAFF. Together with reference TRBV5-1 and TRBJ1-1, the CDR3 gives the full variable domain: KAGVTQTPRYLIKTRGQQVTLSCSPISGHRSVSWYQQTPGQGLQFLFEYFSETQRNKGNFPGRFSGRQFSNSRSEMNVSTLELGDSALYLCASSPGGMGTEAFFGQGTRLTVV.

This chain links TRBV10-3 with TRBJ2-6; 10 bases line up with TRBD1. The CDR3 covers 15 residues. Germline CDR1 ENHRY, CDR2 SYGVKD. Trimming cost V 9 bases and J 2 bases; bases outside gene matches: 4. The CDR3 DNA follows: TGTGCCATTCCCGGGACAGGGGCTGGGGCCAACGTCCTGACTTTC. Its protein product is CAIPGTGAGANVLTF.

This sequence joins TRBV9 and TRBJ2-3; possible D gene TRBD2, 6 bases. This CDR3 contains 15 residues. The germline V and J ends were trimmed by 2 bases and 1 base, with 11 bases remaining between them. Per the germline V gene, CDR1 is SGDLS and CDR2 is YYNGEE. The CDR3 region has the DNA TGTGCCAGCAGCGTCTGGGGAGGAGGCACAGATACGCAGTATTTT. Translation: CASSVWGGGTDTQYF.

The chain recombines TRBV11-2 with TRBJ2-3; weak D call: TRBD2 (7 bases). The germline CDR1 and CDR2 sequences are SGHAT and FQNNGV. Trimming took 5 bases from V and 2 from J, leaving 14 bases between them. This CDR3 is built from 15 residues. CDR3 coding DNA: TGTGCCAGCAGCCCCTTAGGGGGGGCCACAGATACGCAGTATTTT. Translating gives CASSPLGGATDTQYF.

V gene TRBV29-1 combines with J gene TRBJ2-7; TRBD1 agrees at 9 bases. This CDR3 comprises 13 residues. The germline gives CDR1 SQVTM, CDR2 ANQGSEA. V shed 4 bases, J shed 1 base, and the junction held 2 bases outside the gene matches. This chain's CDR3 is CSVVGTGSYEQYF. Here the CDR3 DNA reads TGCAGCGTTGTAGGGACAGGGTCCTACGAGCAGTACTTC.

This clonotype was observed a few times. The chain is built from TRBV6-6 and TRBJ2-1; a weak D match, TRBD2 (6 bases). Germline assignment: CDR1 MNHNY and CDR2 SVGAGI (reference sequence). The CDR3 has 16 residues. Between the trimmed V and J ends, which lost 0 bases and 6 bases, there was a span of 15 bases. For the CDR3, the DNA is TGTGCCAGCAGTTACTCGATGGGGGGACCAAGCAATGAGCAGTTCTTC. This encodes CASSYSMGGPSNEQFF.

This clonotype appeared many times. V and J are TRBV12-3 or TRBV12-4 and TRBJ2-1; D may be TRBD1 (5 bases). The CDR3 consists of 16 residues. V was clipped by 4 bases and J by 11 bases, with 24 bases between them. The CDR3 loop is CASSSPGIVRGAKQFF. The CDR3, as DNA: TGTGCCAGCAGTTCCCCGGGTATTGTTAGGGGCGCTAAGCAGTTCTTC.

This chain uses TRBV5-1 with TRBJ1-1; D might be TRBD1 (5 bases). The V end was cut by 7 bases, the J end by 3 bases, with 10 bases between. CDR1 is SGHRS and CDR2 is YFSETQ in the germline V gene. The CDR3 is made up of 12 amino acids. CDR3 bases: TGCGCCAGCCGGGACGGGGACACTGAAGCTTTCTTT. It codes for CASRDGDTEAFF.

This clonotype has at least ten counts. This chain uses TRBV28 with TRBJ2-7; D not certain. V was trimmed by 2 bases and J by 1 base, leaving 15 bases between them. There are 16 residues in the CDR3. Germline-derived CDR1 and CDR2 are MDHEN and SYDVKM. The CDR3 bases are TGTGCCAGCAGTTTAGCCCTCGAAGGCCTTTCCTACGAGCAGTACTTC. Its protein product is CASSLALEGLSYEQYF. Full variable domain (remainder filled in from reference TRBV28 and TRBJ2-7): DVKVTQSSRYLVKRTGEKVFLECVQDMDHENMFWYRQDPGLGLRLIYFSYDVKMKEKGDIPEGYSVSREKKERFSLILESASTNQTSMYLCASSLALEGLSYEQYFGPGTRLTVT.

This clonotype has more than one count but fewer than ten. The rearrangement uses TRBV7-9 and TRBJ2-7; the D gene is possibly TRBD1 (6 bases). The V end was cut by 1 base, the J end by 1 base, with 11 bases between. CDR3 length equals 15 residues. Germline V gene data show CDR1 as SEHNR and CDR2 as FQNEAQ (reference sequence). CDR3 amino acids: CASSLVNRESYEQYF. The DNA for the CDR3 is TGTGCCAGCAGCTTAGTAAACAGGGAGTCCTACGAGCAGTACTTC.

The rearrangement links TRBV4-1 to TRBJ2-7; the match to TRBD1 covers 9 bases. Germline lookup yields CDR1 MGHRA and CDR2 YSYEKL. V lost 4 bases and J lost 3; bases outside the gene matches: 7. The CDR3 spans 15 residues. CDR3 sequence reads: CASSRPGQGVYEQYF. CDR3 sequence (DNA): TGCGCCAGCAGCCGACCGGGACAGGGTGTCTACGAGCAGTACTTC.

The genes are TRBV27 and TRBJ1-6; D is perhaps TRBD1 (5 bases). The ends were cut back, 2 bases at V and 13 bases at J, with 21 bases in the middle. Germline V gene data show CDR1 as MNHEY and CDR2 as SMNVEV (reference sequence). This CDR3 has 16 amino acids. The CDR3 loop reads CASSLLYGSSGDPLHF. DNA for the CDR3: TGTGCCAGCAGTTTACTTTACGGATCGTCGGGGGATCCCCTCCACTTT.

The genes are TRBV6-5 and TRBJ2-7; D may be TRBD2 (6 bases). This CDR3 has 15 amino acids. The germline V gene has CDR1 MNHEY and CDR2 SVGAGI. V lost 9 bases, J lost 0 bases, and 18 bases lay in between. The CDR3, as DNA: TGTGCCAGTGCGGGGATTCAGGGAGGCTCCTACGAGCAGTACTTC. It translates to CASAGIQGGSYEQYF.

In its sample, this clonotype was seen a few times. The chain joins TRBV10-3 to TRBJ2-7, with 7 bases lining up with TRBD2. Germline CDR1 and CDR2: ENHRY and SYGVKD. Trimming removed 8 bases from V and 1 base from J; junction bases left unmatched: 2. The CDR3 contains 12 residues. This CDR3 is CAIWGGSYEQYF. CDR3 nucleotides: TGTGCCATCTGGGGGGGGTCCTACGAGCAGTACTTC.

The chain joins TRBV3-1 to TRBJ2-1; the D call may be TRBD1 or TRBD2 (6 bases each). Germline V CDR1 and CDR2: LGHDT, YNNKEL (reference sequence). The CDR3 length is 16 residues. Trimming took 0 bases from V and 3 from J, leaving 12 bases between them. CDR3 sequence reads: CASSQEGRGLYNEQFF. The DNA for the CDR3 is TGTGCCAGCAGCCAAGAAGGACGGGGGCTCTACAATGAGCAGTTCTTC.

This clonotype has only a few counts. The rearrangement links TRBV12-3 or TRBV12-4 to TRBJ2-1, with D tentatively TRBD2 (6 bases). Trimming shortened V by 6 bases and J by 5 bases, and 14 bases separated the two germline ends. CDR3 length equals 14 residues. CDR3 nucleotides: TGTGCCAGCAGCTTGACTAGACGCCACAATGAGCAGTTCTTC. It yields the protein CASSLTRRHNEQFF.

This chain uses TRBV6-5 with TRBJ2-2, with D unclear. Germline V gives CDR1 MNHEY, CDR2 SVGAGI. Trimming removed 10 bases at V and 2 bases at J, with 8 bases between. The length of the CDR3 is 12 residues. CDR3 sequence: CAIRDNTGELFF. Here the CDR3 DNA reads TGTGCCATCAGAGATAACACCGGGGAGCTGTTTTTT.

CDR3 loop: CATSDGSSYNEQFF. The CDR3 bases are TGTGCCACCAGTGACGGAAGCTCCTACAATGAGCAGTTCTTC. The V call is TRBV24-1, the J call TRBJ2-1, with D hard to call. This CDR3 is 14 amino acids long. The V and J ends lost 4 bases and 0 bases respectively, with 6 bases between them. Per the germline V gene, CDR1 is KGHDR and CDR2 is SFDVKD.